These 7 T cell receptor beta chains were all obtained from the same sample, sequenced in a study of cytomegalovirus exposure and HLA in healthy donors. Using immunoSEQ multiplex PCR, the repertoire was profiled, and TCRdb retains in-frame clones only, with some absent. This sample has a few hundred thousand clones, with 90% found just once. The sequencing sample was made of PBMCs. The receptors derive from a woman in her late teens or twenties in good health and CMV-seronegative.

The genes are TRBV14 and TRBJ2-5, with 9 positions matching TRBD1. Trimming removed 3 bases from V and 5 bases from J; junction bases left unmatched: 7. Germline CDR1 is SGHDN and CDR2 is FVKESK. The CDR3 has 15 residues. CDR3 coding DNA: TGTGCCAGCAGCCACCTTACAGGGGGCTTGGAGACCCAGTACTTC. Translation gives CASSHLTGGLETQYF.

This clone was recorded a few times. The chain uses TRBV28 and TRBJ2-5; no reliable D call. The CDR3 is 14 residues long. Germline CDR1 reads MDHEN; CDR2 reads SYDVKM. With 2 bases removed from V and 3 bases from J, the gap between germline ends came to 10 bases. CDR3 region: CASSLPRQEETQYF. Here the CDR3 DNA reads TGTGCCAGCAGTTTACCCAGACAAGAAGAGACCCAGTACTTC.

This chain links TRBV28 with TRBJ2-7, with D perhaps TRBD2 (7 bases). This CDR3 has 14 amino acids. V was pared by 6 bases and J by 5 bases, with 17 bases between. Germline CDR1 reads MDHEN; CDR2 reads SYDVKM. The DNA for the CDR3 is TGTGCCAGCAGCCATAGAGGGGGGGCGGACGAGCAGTACGTC. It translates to CASSHRGGADEQYV.

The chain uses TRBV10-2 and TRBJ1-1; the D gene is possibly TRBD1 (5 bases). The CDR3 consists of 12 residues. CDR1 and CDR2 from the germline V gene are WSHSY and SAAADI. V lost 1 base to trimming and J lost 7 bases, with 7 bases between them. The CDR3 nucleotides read TGCGCCAGCAGTGAGTTGGACATTGAAGCTTTCTTT. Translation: CASSELDIEAFF.

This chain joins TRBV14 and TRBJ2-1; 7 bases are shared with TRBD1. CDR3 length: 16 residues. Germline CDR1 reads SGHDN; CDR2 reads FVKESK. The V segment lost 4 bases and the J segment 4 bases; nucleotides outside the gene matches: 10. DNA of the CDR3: TGTGCCAGCAGCCCCCGGGGACAGAGAGTATACAATGAGCAGTTCTTC. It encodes CASSPRGQRVYNEQFF.

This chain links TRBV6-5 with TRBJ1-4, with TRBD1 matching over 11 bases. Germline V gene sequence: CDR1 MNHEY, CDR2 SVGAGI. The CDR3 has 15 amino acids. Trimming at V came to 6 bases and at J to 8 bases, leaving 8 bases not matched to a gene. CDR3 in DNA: TGTGCCAGCAGCCGCCCGGGGACAGGGGGAGAAAAACTGTTTTTT. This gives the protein CASSRPGTGGEKLFF.

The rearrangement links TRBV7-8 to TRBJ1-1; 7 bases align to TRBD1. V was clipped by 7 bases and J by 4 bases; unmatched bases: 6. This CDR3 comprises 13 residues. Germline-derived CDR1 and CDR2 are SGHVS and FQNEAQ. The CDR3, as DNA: TGTGCCAGCACACAGGGGAGGTTCACTGAAGCTTTCTTT. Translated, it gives CASTQGRFTEAFF.